These T cell receptor beta chains were read from a single sample in a study of blood T cell repertoires in COVID-19. Sequencing was performed with immunoSEQ multiplex PCR; in TCRdb, only in-frame clones are kept and a portion is missing. In the table there are roughly 88,000 clones, less than 75% of which are singletons. The sequenced sample consisted of peripheral blood. The source is a woman aged 60-75 years in a cohort sampled during active or convalescent COVID-19. The CDR3 runs from the conserved cysteine through the conserved F or W. A row's size may be missing; if present it is once, few, many or a size class.

j_gene: TRBJ2-2
abundance: -
v_gene: TRBV19
CDR3aa: CASSLSGGAGGELFF

j_gene: TRBJ1-3
abundance: -
v_gene: TRBV5-6
CDR3aa: CASSFLAGDSTIYF

j_gene: TRBJ2-7
abundance: few
v_gene: TRBV20-1
CDR3aa: CSASSTGIGYEQYF

j_gene: TRBJ2-4
abundance: -
v_gene: TRBV7-6
CDR3aa: CASSLPGGENIQYF

j_gene: TRBJ2-3
abundance: -
v_gene: TRBV24-1
CDR3aa: CATSDPRVGGTDTQYF

j_gene: TRBJ2-3
abundance: -
v_gene: TRBV7-2
CDR3aa: CASSLGAGEISGTQYF

j_gene: TRBJ2-3
abundance: few
v_gene: TRBV4-3
CDR3aa: CASSQDLKRSDTQYF

j_gene: TRBJ1-2
abundance: -
v_gene: TRBV3-1/TRBV3-2
CDR3aa: CASSPSDRVFYGYTF

j_gene: TRBJ1-3
abundance: -
v_gene: TRBV10-3
CDR3aa: CAISGGTSSGNTIYF

j_gene: TRBJ1-4
abundance: -
v_gene: TRBV6-4
CDR3aa: CASRLDRACEKLFF

j_gene: TRBJ1-4
abundance: -
v_gene: TRBV7-9
CDR3aa: CASSSRDRGEKLFF

j_gene: TRBJ2-7
abundance: -
v_gene: TRBV11-2
CDR3aa: CASTPGHHYEQYF

j_gene: TRBJ2-3
abundance: once
v_gene: TRBV7-9
CDR3aa: CASSTRLAGTSDTQYF

j_gene: TRBJ2-1
abundance: -
v_gene: TRBV25-1
CDR3aa: CASSYTQEQFF

j_gene: TRBJ1-5
abundance: once
v_gene: TRBV25-1
CDR3aa: CASSESRGYGNQPQHF

j_gene: TRBJ2-7
abundance: -
v_gene: TRBV2
CDR3aa: CASRWRTGVEQYF

j_gene: TRBJ2-1
abundance: -
v_gene: TRBV11-2
CDR3aa: CASSLGLAGGFYNEQFF

j_gene: TRBJ1-1
abundance: -
v_gene: TRBV11-2
CDR3aa: CASSFLTGGDIDTEAFF

j_gene: TRBJ2-2
abundance: -
v_gene: TRBV2
CDR3aa: CASSGTSGGATTGELFF

j_gene: TRBJ2-1
abundance: once
v_gene: TRBV5-6
CDR3aa: CASSPGRRAYNEQFF

j_gene: TRBJ2-3
abundance: -
v_gene: TRBV5-1
CDR3aa: CASSLARDRAVDTQYF

j_gene: TRBJ2-1
abundance: -
v_gene: TRBV2
CDR3aa: CASSGLAGDYNEQFF

j_gene: TRBJ2-7
abundance: -
v_gene: TRBV9
CDR3aa: CASSVEAGLPYEQYF